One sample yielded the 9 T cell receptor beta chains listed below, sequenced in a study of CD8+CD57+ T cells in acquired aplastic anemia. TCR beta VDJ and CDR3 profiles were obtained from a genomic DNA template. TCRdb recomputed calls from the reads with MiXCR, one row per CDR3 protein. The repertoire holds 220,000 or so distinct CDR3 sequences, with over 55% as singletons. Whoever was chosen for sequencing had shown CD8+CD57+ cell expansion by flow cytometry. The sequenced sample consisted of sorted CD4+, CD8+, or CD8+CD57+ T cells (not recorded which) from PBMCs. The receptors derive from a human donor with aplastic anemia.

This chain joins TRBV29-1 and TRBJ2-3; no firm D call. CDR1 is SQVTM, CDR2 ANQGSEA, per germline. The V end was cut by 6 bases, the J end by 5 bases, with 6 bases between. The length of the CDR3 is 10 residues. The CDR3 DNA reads TGCAGCGTGGTGTTAGATACGCAGTATTTT. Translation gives CSVVLDTQYF.

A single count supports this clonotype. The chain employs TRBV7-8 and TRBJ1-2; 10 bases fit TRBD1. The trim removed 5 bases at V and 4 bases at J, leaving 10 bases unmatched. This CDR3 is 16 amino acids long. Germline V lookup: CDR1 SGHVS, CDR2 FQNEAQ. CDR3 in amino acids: CASSPMGTGVFYGYTF. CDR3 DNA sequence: TGTGCCAGCAGCCCCATGGGGACAGGGGTATTCTATGGCTACACCTTC.

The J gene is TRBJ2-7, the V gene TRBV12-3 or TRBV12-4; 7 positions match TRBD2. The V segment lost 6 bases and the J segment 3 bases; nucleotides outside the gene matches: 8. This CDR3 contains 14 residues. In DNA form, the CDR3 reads TGTGCCAGCAGCCCCGGGAGGATCAACTACGAGCAGTACTTC. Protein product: CASSPGRINYEQYF.

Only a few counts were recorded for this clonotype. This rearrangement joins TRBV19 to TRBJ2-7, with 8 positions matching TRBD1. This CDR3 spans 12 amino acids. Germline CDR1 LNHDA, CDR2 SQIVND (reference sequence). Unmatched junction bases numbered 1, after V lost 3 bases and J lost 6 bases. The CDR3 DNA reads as TGTGCCAGTAGTATCGGACAGGGCGAGCAGTACTTC. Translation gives CASSIGQGEQYF.

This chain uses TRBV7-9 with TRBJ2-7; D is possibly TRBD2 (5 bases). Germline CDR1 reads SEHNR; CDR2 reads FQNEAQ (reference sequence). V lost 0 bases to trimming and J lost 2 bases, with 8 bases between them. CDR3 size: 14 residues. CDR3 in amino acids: CASSLAGEAYEQYF. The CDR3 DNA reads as TGTGCCAGCAGCTTAGCGGGAGAAGCCTACGAGCAGTACTTC.

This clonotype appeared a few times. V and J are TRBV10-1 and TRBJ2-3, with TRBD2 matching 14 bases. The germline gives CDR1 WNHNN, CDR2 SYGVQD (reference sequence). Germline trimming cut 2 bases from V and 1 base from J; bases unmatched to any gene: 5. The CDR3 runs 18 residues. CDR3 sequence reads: CASSEPPGLAGGTDTQYF. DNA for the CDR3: TGCGCCAGCAGTGAGCCCCCGGGACTAGCGGGGGGCACAGATACGCAGTATTTT.

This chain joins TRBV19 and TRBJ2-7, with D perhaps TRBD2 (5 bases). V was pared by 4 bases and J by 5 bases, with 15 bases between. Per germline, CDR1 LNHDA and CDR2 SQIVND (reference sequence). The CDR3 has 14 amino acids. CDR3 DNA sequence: TGTGCCAGTAGTAGGAGAGGGCAGTTTGACGAGCAGTACTTC. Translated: CASSRRGQFDEQYF.

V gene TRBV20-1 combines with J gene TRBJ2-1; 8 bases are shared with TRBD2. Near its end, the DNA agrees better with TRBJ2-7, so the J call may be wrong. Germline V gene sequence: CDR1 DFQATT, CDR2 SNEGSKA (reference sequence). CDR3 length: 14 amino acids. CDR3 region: CSAPQSGRAHEQYF. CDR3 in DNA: TGCAGTGCTCCCCAAAGCGGGAGAGCCCACGAGCAGTACTTC.

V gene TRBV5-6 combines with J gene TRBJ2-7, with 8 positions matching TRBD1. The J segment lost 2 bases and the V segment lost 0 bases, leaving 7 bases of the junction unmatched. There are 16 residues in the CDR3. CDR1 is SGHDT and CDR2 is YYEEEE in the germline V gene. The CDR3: CASSLATGTGPYEQYF. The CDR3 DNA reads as TGTGCCAGCAGCTTGGCCACCGGGACAGGCCCCTACGAGCAGTACTTC.